This TCR beta chain was sequenced for a study of T cell clones after liver transplantation. Background on the study: Post-transplant blood was tracked for graft-donor-reactive T cell clones identified in a pre-transplant mixed lymphocyte reaction.

Using immunoSEQ multiplex PCR, the repertoire was profiled, and TCRdb retains in-frame clones only, with some absent. Of 55,000 to 80,000 clones listed, 90% are singletons. The CDR3 length is 14 residues. Germline CDR1 reads MNHEY; CDR2 reads SVGAGI. V trimming: 2 bases; J trimming: 11 bases; junction bases outside the gene matches: 7. This sequence originates from a human donor who received a liver transplant. This sample comprised CD4+ T cells from blood, obtained before liver transplant. The chain combines TRBV6-5 with TRBJ1-1, with 11 bases lining up with TRBD1. DNA of the CDR3: TGTGCCAGCAGTTACACCGGACAGGGGGCTGGCGCTTTCTTT. It codes for CASSYTGQGAGAFF.